This TCR beta chain is from a study of long-term antiretroviral therapy in people with HIV. Findings and caveats of the study: An increase in diversity followed ART, yet levels stayed below transplant donor controls.

A remark on this clone: Antigen unknown.

Researchers report immunoSEQ v3.0 was run at survey level. Using immunoSEQ multiplex PCR, the repertoire was profiled, and TCRdb retains in-frame clones only, with some absent. The sample contains 12,000 or so clones, roughly 87% of which appear only once. Trimming pared 2 bases from V and 7 bases from J, leaving 9 bases between. The CDR3 loop spans 12 amino acids. Germline lookup yields CDR1 MNHEY and CDR2 SVGAGI. This specimen was unsorted PBMCs, taken nearly 8.5 years after starting antiretroviral therapy. This TCR was sampled from a man in his fifties or sixties with HIV. V gene TRBV6-5 combines with J gene TRBJ2-7, with D hard to call. CDR3 in DNA: TGTGCCAGCAGTTACCCCGACCGAGAGCAGTACTTC. Translated: CASSYPDREQYF.